Below, 8 T cell receptor beta chains from the same sample are listed, as sequenced in a study of CD8 T cells in ankylosing spondylitis. TCRdb processed the 5' RACE reads anew with MiXCR; each CDR3 protein has one entry. The sample yields approximately 140,000 distinct CDR3 sequences, approximately 44% seen once. The sample taken for sequencing was synovial fluid, either unsorted or a sorted T cell fraction (not recorded which). The receptors originated from a male donor with ankylosing spondylitis.

Only a few counts were recorded for this clonotype. The chain carries TRBV5-1 and TRBJ1-4; no definite D call. This CDR3 is 17 amino acids long. V was pared by 4 bases and J by 2 bases, with 18 bases between. Germline loops: CDR1 SGHRS, CDR2 YFSETQ. This chain's CDR3 is CASSPLPFRTTNEKLFF. Written as DNA, the CDR3 is TGCGCCAGCAGCCCGCTCCCCTTCAGGACGACTAATGAAAAACTGTTTTTT.

The chain employs TRBV28 and TRBJ2-2; 9 bases match TRBD2. Germline assignment: CDR1 MDHEN and CDR2 SYDVKM. There are 17 residues in the CDR3. Germline trimming cut 2 bases from V and 3 bases from J; bases unmatched to any gene: 7. CDR3 bases: TGTGCCAGCAGTTTAATAAGGATAGCGGGAGACACCGGGGAGCTGTTTTTT. Its translation is CASSLIRIAGDTGELFF.

The rearrangement joins TRBV4-1 to TRBJ2-3, with D perhaps TRBD1 or TRBD2 (6 bases each). Germline V lookup: CDR1 MGHRA, CDR2 YSYEKL. The CDR3 is 16 amino acids. The V end was cut by 4 bases, the J end by 4 bases, with 18 bases between. The CDR3 nucleotides read TGCGCCAGCAGCCCGCCTCGGGGGCCGGGATCAGATACGCAGTATTTT. Translated, it gives CASSPPRGPGSDTQYF.

This rearrangement joins TRBV15 to TRBJ1-2, with D uncertain. CDR1 and CDR2 from the germline V gene are LNHNV and YYDKDF (reference sequence). The V end was cut by 0 bases, the J end by 3 bases, with 5 bases between. The CDR3 spans 13 residues. CDR3 in DNA: TGTGCCACCAGCAGAGAAAACTACTATGGCTACACCTTC. Encoded protein: CATSRENYYGYTF.

This clonotype was observed at least ten times. The chain is built from TRBV6-4 and TRBJ2-2; D gene ambiguous. This CDR3 has 16 amino acids. The germline gives CDR1 MRHNA, CDR2 SNTAGT. Trimming removed 4 bases from V and 0 bases from J, with 12 bases in between. The CDR3 loop is CASSANLRTNTGELFF. The CDR3 DNA reads as TGTGCCAGCAGTGCAAACTTAAGGACGAACACCGGGGAGCTGTTTTTT.

The chain combines TRBV11-3 with TRBJ2-7; 9 bases align to TRBD1. Germline loops: CDR1 SGHNT, CDR2 YENEEA. The length of the CDR3 is 16 residues. J lost 5 bases, V lost 3 bases, and 11 bases had no gene match. Here the CDR3 DNA reads TGTGCCAGCAGCTTCAATTGGGACAGGGAAGGCGACGAGCAGTACTTC. As protein: CASSFNWDREGDEQYF.

This clonotype came up many times. This chain uses TRBV20-1 with TRBJ2-5; 14 nucleotides align to TRBD2. V lost 2 bases to trimming and J lost 0 bases; unmatched junction nucleotides: 5. Looked up from germline, CDR1 is DFQATT and CDR2 is SNEGSKA (reference sequence). The CDR3 runs 17 residues. CDR3 coding DNA: TGCAGTGCTAGACCGACTAGCGGGGGGGCGTACCAAGAGACCCAGTACTTC. Translated: CSARPTSGGAYQETQYF.

This rearrangement joins TRBV5-6 to TRBJ2-1; maybe TRBD2 (5 bases). Trimming left V 6 bases short and J 2 bases short, with 12 bases between. CDR1 is SGHDT and CDR2 is YYEEEE in the germline V gene. The CDR3 is 14 residues long. CDR3: CASISSGTYNEQFF. The CDR3 coding sequence is TGTGCCAGCATATCTTCCGGGACCTACAATGAGCAGTTCTTC.